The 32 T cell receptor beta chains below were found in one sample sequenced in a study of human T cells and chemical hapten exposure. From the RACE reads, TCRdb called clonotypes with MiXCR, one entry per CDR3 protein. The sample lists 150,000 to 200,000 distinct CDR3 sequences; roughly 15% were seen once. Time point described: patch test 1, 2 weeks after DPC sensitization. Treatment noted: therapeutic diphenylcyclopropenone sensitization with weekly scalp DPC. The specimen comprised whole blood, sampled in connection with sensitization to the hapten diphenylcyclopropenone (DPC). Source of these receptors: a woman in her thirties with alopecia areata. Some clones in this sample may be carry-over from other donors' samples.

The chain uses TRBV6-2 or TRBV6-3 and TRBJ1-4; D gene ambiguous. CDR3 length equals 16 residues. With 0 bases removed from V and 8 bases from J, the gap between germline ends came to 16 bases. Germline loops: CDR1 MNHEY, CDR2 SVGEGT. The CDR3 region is CASSYSKVFGDEKLFF. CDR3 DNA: TGTGCCAGCAGTTACTCGAAGGTTTTTGGTGACGAAAAACTGTTTTTT.

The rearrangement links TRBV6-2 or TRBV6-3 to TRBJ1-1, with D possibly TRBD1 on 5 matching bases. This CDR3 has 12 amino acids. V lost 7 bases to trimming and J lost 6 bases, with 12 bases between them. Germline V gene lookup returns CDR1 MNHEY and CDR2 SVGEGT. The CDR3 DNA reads TGTGCCAGCACCGAGGCGGGGGCTGAAGCTTTCTTT. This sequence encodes CASTEAGAEAFF.

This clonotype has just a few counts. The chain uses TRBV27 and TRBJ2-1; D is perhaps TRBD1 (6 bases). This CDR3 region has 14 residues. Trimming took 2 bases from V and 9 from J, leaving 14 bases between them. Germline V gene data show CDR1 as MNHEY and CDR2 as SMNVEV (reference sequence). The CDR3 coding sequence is TGTGCCAGCAGTTTAATACAGGGATCTGGTGAGCAGTTCTTC. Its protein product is CASSLIQGSGEQFF.

The CDR3 here is CASSQEGVSMYNEQFF. As DNA, the CDR3 is TGCGCCAGCAGCCAAGAAGGGGTCTCCATGTACAATGAGCAGTTCTTC. The V call is TRBV4-3, the J call TRBJ2-1; possible D gene TRBD1, 5 bases. The V gene lost 0 bases and the J gene lost 4 bases, with 13 bases spanning the gap. The CDR3 contains 16 residues. The germline V gene encodes CDR1 LGHNA and CDR2 YSLEER.

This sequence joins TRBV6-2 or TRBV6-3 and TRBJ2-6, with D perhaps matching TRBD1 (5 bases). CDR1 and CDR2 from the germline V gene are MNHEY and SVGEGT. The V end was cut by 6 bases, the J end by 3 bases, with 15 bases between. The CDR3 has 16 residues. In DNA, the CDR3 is TGTGCCAGCAGCGCCAGAAGGGGTATTGGGGCCAACGTCCTGACTTTC. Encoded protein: CASSARRGIGANVLTF.

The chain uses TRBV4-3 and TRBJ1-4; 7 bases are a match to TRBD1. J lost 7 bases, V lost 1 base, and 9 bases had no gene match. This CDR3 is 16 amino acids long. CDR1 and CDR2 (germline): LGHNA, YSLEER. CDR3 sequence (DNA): TGCGCCAGCAGCCAAGCGGTAGGGGGCGTAGGTGAAAAACTGTTTTTT. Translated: CASSQAVGGVGEKLFF.

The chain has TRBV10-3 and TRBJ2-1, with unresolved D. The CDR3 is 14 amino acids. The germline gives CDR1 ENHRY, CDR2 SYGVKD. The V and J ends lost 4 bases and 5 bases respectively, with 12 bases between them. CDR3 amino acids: CAISARDLHNEQFF. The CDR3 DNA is TGTGCCATCAGTGCCAGAGACCTACACAATGAGCAGTTCTTC.

DNA for the CDR3: TGTGCCAGCACCAGAGGGACTTCCCCTTACGAGCAGTACTTC. Protein sequence: CASTRGTSPYEQYF. J is TRBJ2-7 and V is TRBV3-1; tentative D call: TRBD2 (6 bases). The CDR3 sequence is 14 residues long. The germline V gene has CDR1 LGHDT and CDR2 YNNKEL (reference sequence). Trimming left V 7 bases short and J 4 bases short, with 17 bases between.

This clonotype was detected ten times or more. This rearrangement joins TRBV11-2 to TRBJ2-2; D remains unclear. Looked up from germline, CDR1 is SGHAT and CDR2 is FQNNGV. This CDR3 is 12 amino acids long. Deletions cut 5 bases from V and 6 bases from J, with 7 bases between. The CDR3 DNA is TGTGCCAGCAGCGAACAAGCCGGGGAGCTGTTTTTT. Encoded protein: CASSEQAGELFF.

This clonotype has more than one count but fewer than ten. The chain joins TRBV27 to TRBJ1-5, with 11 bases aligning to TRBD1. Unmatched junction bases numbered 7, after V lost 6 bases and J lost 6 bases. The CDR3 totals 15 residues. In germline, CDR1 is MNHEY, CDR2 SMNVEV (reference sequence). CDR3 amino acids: CASSSRTGGFQPQHF. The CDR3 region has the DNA TGTGCCAGCAGCTCCCGGACAGGGGGCTTTCAGCCCCAGCATTTT.

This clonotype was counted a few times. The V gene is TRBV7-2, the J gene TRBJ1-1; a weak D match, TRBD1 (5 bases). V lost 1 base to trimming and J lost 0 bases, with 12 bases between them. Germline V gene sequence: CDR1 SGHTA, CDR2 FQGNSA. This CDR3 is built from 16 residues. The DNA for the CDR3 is TGTGCCAGCAGCTTAGGGGCAGGGAAGCTGAACACTGAAGCTTTCTTT. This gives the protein CASSLGAGKLNTEAFF.

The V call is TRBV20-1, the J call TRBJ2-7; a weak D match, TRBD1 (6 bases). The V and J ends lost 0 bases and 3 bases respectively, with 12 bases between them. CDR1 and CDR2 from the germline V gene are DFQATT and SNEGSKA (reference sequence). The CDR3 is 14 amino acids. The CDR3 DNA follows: TGCAGTGCTAGAGATTTGGACAGAGTCTACGAGCAGTACTTC. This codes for CSARDLDRVYEQYF.

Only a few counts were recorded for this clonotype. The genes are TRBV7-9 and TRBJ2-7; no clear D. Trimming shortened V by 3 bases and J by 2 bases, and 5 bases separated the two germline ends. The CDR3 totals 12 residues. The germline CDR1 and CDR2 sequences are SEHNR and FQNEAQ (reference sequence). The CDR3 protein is CASSLTPYEQYF. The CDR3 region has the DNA TGTGCCAGCAGCTTGACCCCCTACGAGCAGTACTTC.

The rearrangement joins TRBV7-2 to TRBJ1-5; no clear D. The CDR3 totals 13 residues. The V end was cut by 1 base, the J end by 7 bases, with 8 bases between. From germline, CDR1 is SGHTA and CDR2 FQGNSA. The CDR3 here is CASSLDRKQPQHF. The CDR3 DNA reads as TGTGCCAGCAGCTTAGACAGAAAGCAGCCCCAGCATTTT.

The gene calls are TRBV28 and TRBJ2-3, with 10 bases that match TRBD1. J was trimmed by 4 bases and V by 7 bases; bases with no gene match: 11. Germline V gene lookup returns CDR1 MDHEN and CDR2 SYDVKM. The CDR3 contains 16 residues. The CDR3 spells CASTQPGQGLSDTQYF. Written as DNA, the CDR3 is TGTGCCAGCACTCAACCGGGACAGGGGTTGTCAGATACGCAGTATTTT.

The chain's CDR3 is CSVRTGITYGYTF. The CDR3 region has the DNA TGCAGCGTGAGGACAGGGATCACCTATGGCTACACCTTC. This rearrangement joins TRBV29-1 to TRBJ1-2, with 8 nucleotides matching TRBD1. The CDR3 loop spans 13 amino acids. J lost 4 bases, V lost 6 bases, and 7 bases had no gene match. CDR1 and CDR2 (germline): SQVTM, ANQGSEA.

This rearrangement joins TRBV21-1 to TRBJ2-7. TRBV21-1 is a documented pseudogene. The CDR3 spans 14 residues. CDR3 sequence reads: CASSKDTINYEQYF. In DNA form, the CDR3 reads TGTGCCAGCAGCAAAGATACGATTAACTACGAGCAGTACTTC.

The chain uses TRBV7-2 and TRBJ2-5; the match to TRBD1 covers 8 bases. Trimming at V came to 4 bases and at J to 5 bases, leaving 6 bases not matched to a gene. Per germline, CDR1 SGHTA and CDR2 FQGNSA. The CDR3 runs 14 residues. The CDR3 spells CASSSGQGLETQYF. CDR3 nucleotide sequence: TGTGCCAGCAGCTCCGGACAGGGCCTTGAGACCCAGTACTTC.

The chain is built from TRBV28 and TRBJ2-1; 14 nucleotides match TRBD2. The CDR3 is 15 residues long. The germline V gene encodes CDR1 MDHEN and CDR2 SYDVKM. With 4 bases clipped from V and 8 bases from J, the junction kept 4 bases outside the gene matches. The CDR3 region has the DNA TGTGCCAGCAGTTCTCGACTAGCGGGAGGGGATGAGCAGTTCTTC. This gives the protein CASSSRLAGGDEQFF.

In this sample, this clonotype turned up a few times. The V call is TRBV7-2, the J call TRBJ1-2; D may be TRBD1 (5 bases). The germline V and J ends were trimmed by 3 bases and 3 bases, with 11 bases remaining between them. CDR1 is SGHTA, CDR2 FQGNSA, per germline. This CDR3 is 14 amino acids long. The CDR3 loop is CASSFDSTDYGYTF. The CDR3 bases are TGTGCCAGCAGCTTCGACAGTACCGACTATGGCTACACCTTC.

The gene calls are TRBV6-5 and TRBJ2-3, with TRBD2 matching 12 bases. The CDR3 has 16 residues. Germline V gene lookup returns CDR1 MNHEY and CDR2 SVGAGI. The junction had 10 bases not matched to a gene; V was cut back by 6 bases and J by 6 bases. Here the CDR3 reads CASSLTSGSLGDTQYF. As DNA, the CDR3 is TGTGCCAGCAGCCTGACTAGCGGGAGCCTGGGTGATACGCAGTATTTT.

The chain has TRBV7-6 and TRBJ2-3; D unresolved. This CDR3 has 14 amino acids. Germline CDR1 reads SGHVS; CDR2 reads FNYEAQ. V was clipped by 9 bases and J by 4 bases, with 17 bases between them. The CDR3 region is CASSRAELADTQYF. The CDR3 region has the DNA TGTGCCAGTTCCCGAGCCGAGCTTGCAGATACGCAGTATTTT. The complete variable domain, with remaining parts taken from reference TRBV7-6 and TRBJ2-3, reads GAGVSQSPRYKVTKRGQDVALRCDPISGHVSLYWYRQALGQGPEFLTYFNYEAQQDKSGLPNDRFSAERPEGSISTLTIQRTEQRDSAMYRCASSRAELADTQYFGPGTRLTVL.

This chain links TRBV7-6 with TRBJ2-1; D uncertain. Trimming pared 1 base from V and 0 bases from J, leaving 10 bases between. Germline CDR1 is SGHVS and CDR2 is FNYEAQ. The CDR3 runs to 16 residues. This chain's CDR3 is CASSLVDMSSYNEQFF. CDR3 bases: TGTGCCAGCAGCTTAGTGGATATGAGCTCCTACAATGAGCAGTTCTTC.

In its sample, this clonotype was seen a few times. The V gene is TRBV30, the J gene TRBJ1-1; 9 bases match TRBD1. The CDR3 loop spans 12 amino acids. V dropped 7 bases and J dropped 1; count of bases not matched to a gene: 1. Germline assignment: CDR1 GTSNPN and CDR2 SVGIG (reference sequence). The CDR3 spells CALGQGNTEAFF. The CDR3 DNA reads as TGTGCCTTGGGACAGGGGAACACTGAAGCTTTCTTT.

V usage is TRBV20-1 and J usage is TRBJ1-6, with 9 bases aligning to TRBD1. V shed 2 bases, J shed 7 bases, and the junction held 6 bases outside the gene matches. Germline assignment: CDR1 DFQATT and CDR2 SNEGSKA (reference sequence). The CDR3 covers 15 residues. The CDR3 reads CSARYRGQGNSPLHF. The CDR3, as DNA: TGCAGTGCTAGATACAGGGGGCAGGGGAATTCACCCCTCCACTTT.

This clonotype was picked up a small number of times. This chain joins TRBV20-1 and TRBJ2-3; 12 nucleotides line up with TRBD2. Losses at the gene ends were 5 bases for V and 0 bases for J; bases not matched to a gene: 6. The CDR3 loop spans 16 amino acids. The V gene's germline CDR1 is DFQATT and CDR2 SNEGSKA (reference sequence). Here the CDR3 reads CSAQGLAGLSTDTQYF. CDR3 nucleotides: TGCAGTGCTCAGGGACTAGCGGGCCTGAGCACAGATACGCAGTATTTT.

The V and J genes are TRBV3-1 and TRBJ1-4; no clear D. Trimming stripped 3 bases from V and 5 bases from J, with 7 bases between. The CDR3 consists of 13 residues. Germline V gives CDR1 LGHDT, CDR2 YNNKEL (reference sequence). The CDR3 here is CASSQLRNEKLFF. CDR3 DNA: TGTGCCAGCAGCCAGTTAAGGAATGAAAAACTGTTTTTT.

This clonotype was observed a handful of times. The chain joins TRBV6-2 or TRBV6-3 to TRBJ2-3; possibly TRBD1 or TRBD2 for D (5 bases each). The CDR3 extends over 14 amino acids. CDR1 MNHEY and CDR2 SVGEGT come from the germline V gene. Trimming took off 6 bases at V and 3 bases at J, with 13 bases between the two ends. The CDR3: CASRGPRGTDTQYF. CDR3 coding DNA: TGTGCCAGCAGGGGGCCCAGAGGGACAGATACGCAGTATTTT.

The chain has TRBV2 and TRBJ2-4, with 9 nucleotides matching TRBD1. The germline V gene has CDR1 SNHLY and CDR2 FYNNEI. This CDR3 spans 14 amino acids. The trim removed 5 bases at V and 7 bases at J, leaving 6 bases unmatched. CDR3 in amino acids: CASSSGTGRNIQYF. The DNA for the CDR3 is TGTGCCAGCAGTTCCGGGACAGGGAGGAACATTCAGTACTTC.

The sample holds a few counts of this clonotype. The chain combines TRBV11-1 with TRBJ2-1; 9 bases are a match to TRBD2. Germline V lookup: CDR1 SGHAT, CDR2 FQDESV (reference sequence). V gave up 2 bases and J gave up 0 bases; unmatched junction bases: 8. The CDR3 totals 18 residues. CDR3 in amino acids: CASSLSSGGLSSYNEQFF. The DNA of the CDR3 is TGTGCCAGCAGCTTATCCAGCGGGGGGCTTAGCTCCTACAATGAGCAGTTCTTC. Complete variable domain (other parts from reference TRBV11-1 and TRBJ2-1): EAEVAQSPRYKITEKSQAVAFWCDPISGHATLYWYRQILGQGPELLVQFQDESVVDDSQLPKDRFSAERLKGVDSTLKIQPAELGDSAMYLCASSLSSGGLSSYNEQFFGPGTRLTVL.

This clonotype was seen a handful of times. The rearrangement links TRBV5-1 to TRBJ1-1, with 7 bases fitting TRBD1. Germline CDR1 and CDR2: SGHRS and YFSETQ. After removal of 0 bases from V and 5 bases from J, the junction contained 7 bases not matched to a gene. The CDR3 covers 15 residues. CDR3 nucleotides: TGCGCCAGCAGCTTGGCAGGGACAGCTTCGACTGAAGCTTTCTTT. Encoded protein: CASSLAGTASTEAFF.

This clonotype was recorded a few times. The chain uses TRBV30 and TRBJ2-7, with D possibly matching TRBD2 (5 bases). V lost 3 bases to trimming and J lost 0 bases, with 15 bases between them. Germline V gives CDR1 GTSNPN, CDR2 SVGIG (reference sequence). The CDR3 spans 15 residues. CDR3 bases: TGTGCCTGGAGCTTAGGCGGGCCCAGCTCCTACGAGCAGTACTTC. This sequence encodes CAWSLGGPSSYEQYF.